Sequencing of this T cell receptor (beta chain) was carried out in a study of CD8+ T cells in alopecia areata. Study findings and constraints: Shared TCR sequences were less clear between patients than in mice, possibly partly from HLA diversity. Elevated clonality characterized lesional scalp relative to normal scalp, particularly in alopecia totalis/universalis. Scalp sequencing captures resident alphabeta T cells of normal skin too.

The length of the CDR3 is 13 residues. Germline-derived CDR1 and CDR2 are SEHNR and FQNEAQ (reference sequence). Trimming cost V 1 base and J 5 bases, with 6 bases left between them. The sorting of PBMCs gave CD4+ and CD8+ T cells. Following RNA extraction, reverse transcription yielded cDNA that acted as the sequencing template. Produced via immunoSEQ multiplex PCR; TCRdb's table is partial and in-frame only. In the table there are more than 95,000 clones, 55% to 65% of which are singletons. Comments on this clone: Its antigen is still unknown.

The sequenced sample consisted of CD4+ T cells sorted from blood. The receptor was derived from a human donor in good health. This chain connects TRBV7-9 to TRBJ2-1; D is unclear. Here the CDR3 DNA reads TGTGCCAGCAGCTTAGGTGCGGACAATGAGCAGTTCTTC. Amino acid sequence: CASSLGADNEQFF. The full variable domain, rest sourced from reference TRBV7-9 and TRBJ2-1, is DTGVSQNPRHKITKRGQNVTFRCDPISEHNRLYWYRQTLGQGPEFLTYFQNEAQLEKSRLLSDRFSAERPKGSFSTLEIQRTEQGDSAMYLCASSLGADNEQFFGPGTRLTVL.